The rows below give T cell receptor beta chains drawn from one sample of a study of siplizumab effects on memory and regulatory T cells. Method: immunoSEQ multiplex PCR; TCRdb's copy keeps in-frame clones and lacks some. In the table there are about 87,000 clones, roughly 86% of which are singletons. Sample: Tregs sorted from blood. Receptors originate from a human donor in good health. CDR3s include the opening cysteine and the closing phenylalanine or tryptophan. The D gene is left open where the match is weak. Size values are once, few and many counts, or a class for expanded clones, and some rows have none.

len,d_gene,j_gene,v_gene,abundance,CDR3aa,CDR3nt
18,TRBD2,TRBJ2-5,TRBV12-5,NA,CASGGQTYSGGAEETQYF,TGTGCTAGTGGTGGCCAGACATATAGCGGGGGGGCGGAGGAGACCCAGTACTTC
18,TRBD1,TRBJ1-1,TRBV7-9,NA,CASSLESQGGRSRGEAFF,TGTGCCAGCAGCTTAGAGTCCCAGGGGGGGAGGTCACGGGGTGAAGCTTTCTTT
11,NA,TRBJ2-5,TRBV5-4,NA,CASSSQETQYF,TGTGCCAGCAGCTCCCAAGAGACCCAGTACTTC
17,TRBD1,TRBJ2-7,TRBV5-1,NA,CASSLALFRDSSYEQYF,TGCGCCAGCAGCTTGGCCCTTTTCCGGGACAGCTCCTACGAGCAGTACTTC
14,NA,TRBJ2-4,TRBV10-2,NA,CASTRLGGKDIQYF,TGCGCCAGCACCAGGTTGGGGGGTAAGGACATTCAGTACTTC
15,NA,TRBJ2-3,TRBV5-1,NA,CASSHGPSSTDTQYF,TGCGCCAGCAGCCACGGACCCTCTAGCACAGATACGCAGTATTTT
15,TRBD1,TRBJ2-7,TRBV6-6,NA,CASSYWGQGAYEQYF,TGTGCCAGCAGTTACTGGGGACAGGGGGCCTACGAGCAGTACTTC
13,NA,TRBJ2-2,TRBV7-9,NA,CASLVGWTGELFF,TGTGCCAGCCTAGTAGGGTGGACCGGGGAGCTGTTTTTT
15,NA,TRBJ2-7,TRBV7-2,NA,CASSLAWAARHEQYF,TGTGCCAGCAGCTTAGCGTGGGCAGCGCGCCACGAGCAGTACTTC
16,TRBD1,TRBJ1-5,TRBV7-3,NA,CASTNPGQVSNQPQHF,TGTGCCAGCACCAACCCTGGACAGGTAAGCAATCAGCCCCAGCATTTT
15,NA,TRBJ1-1,TRBV19,NA,CASPPRGGMNTEAFF,TGTGCCAGCCCTCCCCGCGGGGGGATGAACACTGAAGCTTTCTTT
13,TRBD2,TRBJ2-1,TRBV5-1,once,CASRGGDYNEQFF,TGCGCCAGCCGGGGAGGGGACTACAATGAGCAGTTCTTC
14,NA,TRBJ1-4,TRBV19,once,CARPLVPFSEKLFF,TGTGCCAGGCCTTTAGTGCCCTTTAGTGAAAAACTGTTTTTT
14,NA,TRBJ1-6,TRBV7-9,NA,CASSRSSYNSPLHF,TGTGCCAGCAGCAGGAGCTCCTATAATTCACCCCTCCACTTT
18,NA,TRBJ1-5,TRBV28,few,CASSPPDGGIYSNQPQHF,TGTGCCAGCAGCCCACCGGATGGGGGGATATATAGCAATCAGCCCCAGCATTTT
14,NA,TRBJ1-1,TRBV7-9,NA,CASSFGVFSSEAFF,TGTGCCAGCAGCTTCGGGGTATTTTCATCTGAAGCTTTCTTT
15,TRBD2,TRBJ2-2,TRBV6-6,NA,CASSSPSGGSGELFF,TGTGCCAGCAGTTCTCCCTCGGGGGGGTCCGGGGAGCTGTTTTTT
15,TRBD1,TRBJ1-2,TRBV28,once,CASSLQGGYFYGYTF,TGTGCCAGCAGTTTGCAGGGGGGATACTTTTATGGCTACACCTTC
17,NA,TRBJ2-6,TRBV7-2,NA,CASSGLTGLSGANVLTF,TGTGCCAGCAGCGGGCTTACAGGCCTCTCTGGGGCCAACGTCCTGACTTTC
13,NA,TRBJ1-1,TRBV11-3,NA,CASSRIPQGKAFF,TGTGCCAGCAGCCGAATCCCACAGGGAAAAGCTTTCTTT
15,TRBD1,TRBJ1-6,TRBV7-2,once,CASSLGGTGASPLHF,TGTGCCAGCAGCTTAGGAGGGACAGGGGCTTCACCCCTCCACTTT
13,TRBD1,TRBJ2-7,TRBV28,NA,CANSRTGEIEQYF,TGTGCCAACTCTAGGACAGGGGAAATCGAGCAGTACTTC
13,NA,TRBJ2-7,TRBV7-2,NA,CASRETGTYEQYF,TGTGCCAGCAGAGAGACAGGAACCTACGAGCAGTACTTC
16,NA,TRBJ2-5,TRBV15,once,CATRALGSSLGETQYF,TGTGCCACCAGGGCCTTGGGGTCCTCACTTGGAGAGACCCAGTACTTC
14,NA,TRBJ1-1,TRBV2,NA,CASQGHDGNTEAFF,TGTGCCTCCCAGGGCCATGACGGGAACACTGAAGCTTTCTTT
15,TRBD1,TRBJ2-2,TRBV11-2,NA,CASSHPGQVLGELFF,TGTGCCAGCAGCCACCCGGGACAGGTGTTGGGGGAGCTGTTTTTT
16,TRBD1,TRBJ2-1,TRBV6-6,NA,CASSRPRDSSYNEQFF,TGTGCCAGCAGCCGCCCCAGGGACAGCTCCTACAATGAGCAGTTCTTC
11,NA,TRBJ2-3,TRBV20-1,NA,CSAQIKDTQYF,TGCAGTGCCCAAATAAAGGATACGCAGTATTTT
16,TRBD1,TRBJ1-5,TRBV19,NA,CASSMVVRGKNQPQHF,TGTGCCAGTAGTATGGTGGTCAGGGGGAAAAATCAGCCCCAGCATTTT
17,NA,TRBJ1-4,TRBV5-4,NA,CASSLGRGDQSVEKLFF,TGTGCCAGCAGCCTCGGACGGGGGGATCAATCGGTAGAAAAACTGTTTTTT
15,TRBD2,TRBJ2-7,TRBV6-5,NA,CASSRTSGGLYEQYF,TGTGCCAGCAGTCGGACTAGCGGGGGCCTCTACGAGCAGTACTTC
15,NA,TRBJ1-1,TRBV15,NA,CALSPVRRGNTEAFF,TGTGCCCTATCTCCAGTGAGGCGGGGAAACACTGAAGCTTTCTTT
13,NA,TRBJ1-2,TRBV28,NA,CASRPDRYYGYTF,TGTGCCAGCAGACCAGACAGATACTATGGCTACACCTTC
14,TRBD1,TRBJ1-2,TRBV19,NA,CASSIGTGHYGYTF,TGTGCCAGTAGTATTGGGACAGGGCACTATGGCTACACCTTC
17,NA,TRBJ2-3,TRBV7-9,NA,CASSLGFGGSSTDTQYF,TGTGCCAGCAGCTTGGGTTTTGGAGGCAGCAGCACAGATACGCAGTATTTT
12,NA,TRBJ2-5,TRBV2,once,CASSWGQETQYF,TGTGCCAGCAGCTGGGGCCAAGAGACCCAGTACTTC